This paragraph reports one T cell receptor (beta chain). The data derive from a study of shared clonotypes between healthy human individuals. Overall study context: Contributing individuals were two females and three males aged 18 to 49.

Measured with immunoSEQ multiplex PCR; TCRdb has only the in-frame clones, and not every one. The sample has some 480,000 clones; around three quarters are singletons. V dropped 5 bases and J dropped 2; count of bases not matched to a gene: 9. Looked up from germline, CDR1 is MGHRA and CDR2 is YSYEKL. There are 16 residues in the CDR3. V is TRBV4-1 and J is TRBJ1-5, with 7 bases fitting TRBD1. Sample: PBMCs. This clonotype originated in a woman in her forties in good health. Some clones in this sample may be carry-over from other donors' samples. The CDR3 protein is CASSAQGEGGNQPQHF. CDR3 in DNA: TGCGCCAGCAGCGCCCAGGGGGAAGGAGGCAATCAGCCCCAGCATTTT.